These 25 T cell receptor beta chains were sequenced from one sample in a study of human T cells and chemical hapten exposure. Regarding time point: healthy volunteer bleed at 2 weeks. The template was total RNA from unfractionated whole blood. Using its own MiXCR run on the RACE reads, TCRdb lists one record per CDR3 protein. This table has 25,000 to 35,000 distinct CDR3 sequences, 6.5% to 9% appearing once. The sequenced material came from whole blood. The receptors shown here come from a human donor in good health. Some clones in this sample may be carry-over from other donors' samples.

This clonotype was found a few times. The gene calls are TRBV12-3 or TRBV12-4 and TRBJ2-1, with D possibly TRBD2 on 6 matching bases. The CDR3 runs to 14 residues. Trimming took off 6 bases at V and 6 bases at J, with 15 bases between the two ends. The DNA for the CDR3 is TGTGCCAGCAGCCTAGCGTCTCAGATCAATGAGCAGTTCTTC. Translating it yields CASSLASQINEQFF.

Many counts were recorded for this clonotype. CDR3 amino acids: CSVEPSAAFF. The CDR3 DNA is TGCAGCGTTGAGCCGTCCGCGGCTTTCTTT. The J gene is TRBJ1-1, the V gene TRBV29-1; D not certain. The CDR3 has 10 residues. V lost 3 bases and J lost 11, with 10 bases in between. Germline CDR1 and CDR2: SQVTM and ANQGSEA.

The chain carries TRBV28 and TRBJ1-2; no definite D call. The V end lost 3 bases, the J end lost 1 base, and 3 bases lay between the germline ends. The CDR3 length is 12 residues. Germline V gives CDR1 MDHEN, CDR2 SYDVKM. The CDR3 nucleotides read TGTGCCAGCAGTTTCCATAACTATGGCTACACCTTC. Protein: CASSFHNYGYTF.

The table lists this clonotype with a few counts. This sequence joins TRBV4-2 and TRBJ2-7; TRBD2 agrees at 7 bases. There are 17 residues in the CDR3. Germline values: CDR1 LGHNA, CDR2 YNFKEQ. Trimming cost V 0 bases and J 1 base; bases outside gene matches: 9. The CDR3: CASSQDRALASSYEQYF. CDR3 DNA: TGTGCCAGCAGCCAAGATAGGGCACTAGCGTCATCCTACGAGCAGTACTTC.

This clonotype was observed a few times. V is TRBV28 and J is TRBJ1-1; 8 bases align to TRBD1. Germline CDR1 reads MDHEN; CDR2 reads SYDVKM. Trimming removed 5 bases from V and 3 bases from J; junction bases left unmatched: 5. This CDR3 comprises 14 residues. CDR3 amino acids: CASSVYRGDTEAFF. CDR3 in DNA: TGTGCCAGCAGTGTCTACAGGGGGGACACTGAAGCTTTCTTT.

There are a few counts of this clonotype. V is TRBV5-4 and J is TRBJ2-5; D gene unclear. Germline V gene sequence: CDR1 SGHNT, CDR2 YYREEE (reference sequence). Trimming stripped 4 bases from V and 2 bases from J, with 6 bases between. The length of the CDR3 is 12 residues. DNA for the CDR3: TGTGCCAGCAGCCCCTGTCAAGAGACCCAGTACTTC. Translation gives CASSPCQETQYF.

The gene calls are TRBV12-3 or TRBV12-4 and TRBJ2-1; D is perhaps TRBD1 (5 bases). This CDR3 contains 15 residues. The ends were cut back, 5 bases at V and 2 bases at J, with 13 bases in the middle. The CDR3, as DNA: TGTGCCAGCAGTCTCCGACAGCCCCCCTACAATGAGCAGTTCTTC. Translation gives CASSLRQPPYNEQFF.

The genes are TRBV5-1 and TRBJ1-4; D is ambiguous. V lost 0 bases and J 1 base, leaving 7 bases between the germline ends. This CDR3 is 15 amino acids long. Germline CDR1 reads SGHRS; CDR2 reads YFSETQ. The CDR3 loop reads CASSLAGGTNEKLFF. The CDR3 DNA is TGCGCCAGCAGCTTGGCCGGTGGAACTAATGAAAAACTGTTTTTT.

J is TRBJ1-1 and V is TRBV13, with TRBD1 as a possible D gene (5 bases). Trimming cost V 0 bases and J 0 bases, with 11 bases left between them. This CDR3 spans 16 amino acids. Germline V lookup: CDR1 PRHDT, CDR2 FYEKMQ (reference sequence). The CDR3 nucleotides are TGTGCCAGCAGCTTAGGCGCAGGGCCAATGAACACTGAAGCTTTCTTT. Encoded protein: CASSLGAGPMNTEAFF. Full variable domain (outside the CDR3, taken from reference TRBV13 and TRBJ1-1): AAGVIQSPRHLIKEKRETATLKCYPIPRHDTVYWYQQGPGQDPQFLISFYEKMQSDKGSIPDRFSAQQFSDYHSELNMSSLELGDSALYFCASSLGAGPMNTEAFFGQGTRLTVV.

The table lists this clonotype with a count of one. This chain links TRBV28 with TRBJ2-6; 7 bases match TRBD1. The V gene's germline CDR1 is MDHEN and CDR2 SYDVKM. This CDR3 is 18 amino acids long. The junction had 15 bases not matched to a gene; V was cut back by 8 bases and J by 2 bases. The CDR3, as DNA: TGTGCCAGCGGTACGGTCCGGGACAGAGGAGCTGGGGCCAACGTCCTGACTTTC. Its protein product is CASGTVRDRGAGANVLTF.

This clonotype appeared many times. The J gene is TRBJ2-7, the V gene TRBV5-1, with a weak D call TRBD1 (6 bases). Trimming stripped 4 bases from V and 5 bases from J, with 16 bases between. The CDR3 loop spans 14 amino acids. The germline V gene has CDR1 SGHRS and CDR2 YFSETQ. CDR3: CASSGHQGRNEQYF. The CDR3 DNA follows: TGCGCCAGCAGCGGGCACCAGGGGCGCAACGAGCAGTACTTC.

This clonotype occurred many times. V gene TRBV20-1 combines with J gene TRBJ2-3; 9 positions agree with TRBD2. The CDR3 loop spans 15 amino acids. The germline CDR1 and CDR2 sequences are DFQATT and SNEGSKA (reference sequence). V shed 6 bases, J shed 4 bases, and the junction held 11 bases outside the gene matches. The CDR3 DNA sequence: TGCAGTGCGAGTAGCGGGGGAATTGCGGCAGATACGCAGTATTTT. Its protein product is CSASSGGIAADTQYF.

This clonotype appeared a few times. V gene TRBV5-4 combines with J gene TRBJ2-7, with 7 bases fitting TRBD1. The junction had 4 bases not matched to a gene; V was cut back by 4 bases and J by 0 bases. This CDR3 is built from 14 residues. CDR1 is SGHNT, CDR2 YYREEE, per germline (reference sequence). The chain's CDR3 is CASSGRDSSYEQYF. In nucleotides, the CDR3 is TGTGCCAGCAGCGGCCGGGACAGCTCCTACGAGCAGTACTTC.

This chain connects TRBV6-2 or TRBV6-3 to TRBJ2-3; no clear D. V was pared by 5 bases and J by 6 bases, with 6 bases between. This CDR3 contains 11 residues. Germline V gene sequence: CDR1 MNHEY, CDR2 SVGEGT. CDR3 amino acids: CASSRGDTQYF. CDR3 bases: TGTGCCAGCAGTCGAGGTGATACGCAGTATTTT.

This clonotype was observed at least ten times. The gene calls are TRBV12-3 or TRBV12-4 and TRBJ2-7; 14 nucleotides match TRBD2. The V segment lost 3 bases and the J segment 2 bases; nucleotides outside the gene matches: 6. The CDR3 is made up of 17 amino acids. CDR3 region: CASSFTGTSGGAYEQYF. CDR3 nucleotides: TGTGCCAGCAGTTTTACCGGGACTAGCGGGGGAGCCTACGAGCAGTACTTC.

At least ten counts were recorded for this clonotype. J is TRBJ2-6 and V is TRBV7-8; 8 nucleotides line up with TRBD1. Germline CDR1 and CDR2: SGHVS and FQNEAQ. The CDR3 is 17 residues long. V gave up 5 bases and J gave up 0 bases; unmatched junction bases: 6. The CDR3 nucleotides are TGTGCCAGCAGCACCGGACAGGGACACTCTGGGGCCAACGTCCTGACTTTC. Its protein product is CASSTGQGHSGANVLTF. The whole variable domain, remainder taken from reference TRBV7-8 and TRBJ2-6, is GAGVSQSPRYKVAKRGQDVALRCDPISGHVSLFWYQQALGQGPEFLTYFQNEAQLDKSGLPSDRFFAERPEGSVSTLKIQRTQQEDSAVYLCASSTGQGHSGANVLTFGAGSRLTVL.

This clonotype showed up many times. The chain has TRBV5-5 and TRBJ2-7, with TRBD2 matching 7 bases. J lost 0 bases, V lost 0 bases, and 3 bases had no gene match. CDR1 and CDR2 (germline): SGHKS, YYEKEE (reference sequence). There are 15 residues in the CDR3. CDR3 region: CASSLAAGHSYEQYF. The CDR3 region has the DNA TGTGCCAGCAGCTTGGCAGCGGGGCACTCCTACGAGCAGTACTTC.

The sample holds a few counts of this clonotype. Written as DNA, the CDR3 is TGTGCCAGCAAATACGGACAGGGTGGAGGTTCACCCCTCCACTTT. Translation: CASKYGQGGGSPLHF. The gene calls are TRBV6-1 and TRBJ1-6; 8 bases agree with TRBD1. The germline CDR1 and CDR2 sequences are MNHNS and SASEGT. J gave up 9 bases and V 7 bases, and 11 bases lay outside the gene matches. The CDR3 covers 15 residues.

The chain joins TRBV12-3 or TRBV12-4 to TRBJ2-7, with TRBD2 identical over 8 bases. V shed 2 bases and J 3 bases; nucleotides not matched to a gene: 6. The CDR3 contains 15 residues. The CDR3 loop is CASSLTGGTVYEQYF. As DNA, the CDR3 is TGTGCCAGCAGTTTAACGGGGGGGACCGTCTACGAGCAGTACTTC.

The gene calls are TRBV30 and TRBJ1-2; D uncertain. This CDR3 is built from 14 residues. Germline lookup yields CDR1 GTSNPN and CDR2 SVGIG (reference sequence). V dropped 1 base and J dropped 4 bases, with 13 bases sitting between them. The DNA for the CDR3 is TGTGCCTGGAGTGGTACAAGGGAATGCTATGGCTACACCTTC. Translation: CAWSGTRECYGYTF. The full variable domain, completed using reference TRBV30 and TRBJ1-2, is SQTIHQWPATLVQPVGSPLSLECTVEGTSNPNLYWYRQAAGRGLQLLFYSVGIGQISSEVPQNLSASRPQDRQFILSSKKLLLSDSGFYLCAWSGTRECYGYTFGSGTRLTVV.

This clonotype has only a few counts. The chain is built from TRBV18 and TRBJ1-2; D remains ambiguous. This CDR3 is built from 13 residues. Trimming left V 6 bases short and J 3 bases short, with 11 bases between. CDR1 and CDR2 (germline): KGHSH, LQKENI. The CDR3 spells CASSDGVYYGYTF. The CDR3 nucleotides read TGTGCCAGCTCTGATGGGGTCTACTATGGCTACACCTTC.

This clonotype was detected many times. The CDR3 sequence is CASSQRGQGNMNTEAFF. The CDR3 coding sequence is TGTGCCAGCAGCCAACGGGGACAGGGAAACATGAACACTGAAGCTTTCTTT. The chain joins TRBV27 to TRBJ1-1; 9 bases match TRBD1. The ends lost 6 bases at V and 0 bases at J; junction bases unmatched: 11. Germline values: CDR1 MNHEY, CDR2 SMNVEV (reference sequence). The CDR3 covers 17 residues.

This clonotype came up many times. The chain employs TRBV11-2 and TRBJ2-3; D remains unclear. Germline V gene data show CDR1 as SGHAT and CDR2 as FQNNGV. This CDR3 contains 13 residues. Trimming cost V 1 base and J 0 bases, with 2 bases left between them. The CDR3 sequence: CASSLGSTDTQYF. The CDR3 bases are TGTGCCAGCAGCTTAGGGAGCACAGATACGCAGTATTTT. Filled out from reference TRBV11-2 and TRBJ2-3, the complete variable domain reads EAGVAQSPRYKIIEKRQSVAFWCNPISGHATLYWYQQILGQGPKLLIQFQNNGVVDDSQLPKDRFSAERLKGVDSTLKIQPAKLEDSAVYLCASSLGSTDTQYFGPGTRLTVL.

This clonotype was observed at least ten times. The chain combines TRBV4-3 with TRBJ1-3; no firm D call. Between the trimmed V and J ends, which lost 0 bases and 2 bases, there was a span of 8 bases. The CDR3 has 15 residues. Germline V gene lookup returns CDR1 LGHNA and CDR2 YSLEER. CDR3 in DNA: TGCGCCAGCAGCCAAGATTTCGGGGCTGGAAACACCATATATTTT. Translated: CASSQDFGAGNTIYF.

The chain employs TRBV7-2 and TRBJ2-4; TRBD2 agrees at 13 bases. Germline values: CDR1 SGHTA, CDR2 FQGNSA. Trimming at V came to 4 bases and at J to 15 bases, leaving 6 bases not matched to a gene. The CDR3 totals 13 residues. The CDR3 reads CASSSGLAGVWYF. The CDR3 nucleotides read TGTGCCAGCAGCTCAGGACTAGCGGGGGTGTGGTACTTC.